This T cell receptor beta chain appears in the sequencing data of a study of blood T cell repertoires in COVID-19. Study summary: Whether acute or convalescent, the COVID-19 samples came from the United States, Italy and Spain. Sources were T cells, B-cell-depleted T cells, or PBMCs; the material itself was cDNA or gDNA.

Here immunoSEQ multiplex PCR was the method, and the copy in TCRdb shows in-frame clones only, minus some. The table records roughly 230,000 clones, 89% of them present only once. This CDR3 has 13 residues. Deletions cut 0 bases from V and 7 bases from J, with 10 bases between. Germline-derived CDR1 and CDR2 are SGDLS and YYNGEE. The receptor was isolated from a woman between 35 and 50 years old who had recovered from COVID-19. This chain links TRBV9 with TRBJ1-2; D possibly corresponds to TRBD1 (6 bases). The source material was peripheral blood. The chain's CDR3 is CASSVAWGLGYTF. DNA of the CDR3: TGTGCCAGCAGCGTAGCTTGGGGGCTTGGCTACACCTTC. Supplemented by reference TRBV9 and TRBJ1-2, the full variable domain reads DSGVTQTPKHLITATGQRVTLRCSPRSGDLSVYWYQQSLDQGLQFLIQYYNGEERAKGNILERFSAQQFPDLHSELNLSSLELGDSALYFCASSVAWGLGYTFGSGTRLTVV.